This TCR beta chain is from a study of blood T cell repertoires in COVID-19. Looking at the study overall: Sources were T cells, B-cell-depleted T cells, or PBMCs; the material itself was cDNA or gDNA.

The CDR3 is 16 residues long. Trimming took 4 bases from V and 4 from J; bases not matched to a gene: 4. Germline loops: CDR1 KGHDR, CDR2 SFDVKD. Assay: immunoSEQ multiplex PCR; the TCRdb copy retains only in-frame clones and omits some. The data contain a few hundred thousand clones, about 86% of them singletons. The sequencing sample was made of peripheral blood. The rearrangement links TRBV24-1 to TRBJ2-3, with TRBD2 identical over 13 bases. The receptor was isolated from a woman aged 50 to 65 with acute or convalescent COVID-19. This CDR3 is CATSDSLAGGSDTQYF. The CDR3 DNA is TGTGCCACCAGTGACTCACTAGCGGGAGGGTCAGATACGCAGTATTTT.